Listed here are 4 T cell receptor beta chains from one sample, sequenced in a study of CD8+ T cells in alopecia areata. Documented treatment: oral pan-JAK inhibitor, 5-10 mg twice daily. Following extraction, RNA underwent reverse transcription to cDNA, which served as the sequencing template. The protocol was immunoSEQ multiplex PCR, while the TCRdb copy is restricted to in-frame clones and leaves out a portion. Of about 140,000 clones listed, approximately 85% were seen once; the top ten hold 20% to 25%. Here the sequenced sample was CD8+ T cells sorted from blood, taken at week 4, from a patient treated with tofacitinib. These receptors were obtained from a human donor with alopecia areata.

The genes are TRBV27 and TRBJ2-7, with unresolved D. Trimming shortened V by 5 bases and J by 2 bases, and 10 bases separated the two germline ends. Germline assignment: CDR1 MNHEY and CDR2 SMNVEV (reference sequence). This CDR3 region has 13 residues. The CDR3 DNA is TGTGCCAGCAGTATGGGATCAGCCTACGAGCAGTACTTC. Protein: CASSMGSAYEQYF.

This clone was observed a few times. The rearrangement joins TRBV29-1 to TRBJ2-5, with TRBD2 identical over 10 bases. Germline lookup yields CDR1 SQVTM and CDR2 ANQGSEA. The CDR3 consists of 13 residues. Germline trimming cut 4 bases from V and 1 base from J; bases unmatched to any gene: 0. The CDR3 DNA follows: TGCAGCGTTGGGACTAGCGGCCAAGAGACCCAGTACTTC. This translates into CSVGTSGQETQYF.

The chain joins TRBV11-2 to TRBJ2-7; D is perhaps TRBD1 (5 bases). The CDR3 covers 13 residues. Trimming took 1 base from V and 1 from J, leaving 5 bases between them. CDR1 SGHAT and CDR2 FQNNGV come from the germline V gene. CDR3 nucleotide sequence: TGTGCCAGCAGCTTAGGGACATCCTACGAGCAGTACTTC. Encoded protein: CASSLGTSYEQYF. Full variable domain (missing parts from reference TRBV11-2 and TRBJ2-7): EAGVAQSPRYKIIEKRQSVAFWCNPISGHATLYWYQQILGQGPKLLIQFQNNGVVDDSQLPKDRFSAERLKGVDSTLKIQPAKLEDSAVYLCASSLGTSYEQYFGPGTRLTVT.

The chain employs TRBV7-9 and TRBJ1-1; possibly TRBD1 for D (5 bases). Trimming removed 1 base from V and 7 bases from J, with 13 bases in between. CDR3 length equals 14 residues. CDR1 is SEHNR and CDR2 is FQNEAQ in the germline V gene (reference sequence). CDR3 protein: CASSLVQVPDEAFF. In DNA, the CDR3 is TGTGCCAGCAGCTTAGTACAGGTTCCCGATGAAGCTTTCTTT.